The clone carrying this T cell receptor delta chain was counted between two and nine times. Germline trimming cut 1 base from V and 2 bases from J; bases unmatched to any gene: 11. From germline, CDR1 is TSESDYY and CDR2 QEAYKQQN. CDR3 length: 18 residues. This record comes from a study of gamma-delta T cells after stem cell transplantation. TCRdb re-called the RT-PCR reads through CATT. The repertoire has thousands of delta-chain clones, 13% to 15% of them found once; the top ten carry around 6%. This receptor was taken from a human donor. It is not recorded whose cells these are; they may come from a transplant donor. The source material was gamma-delta T cells. The J gene is TRDJ1, the V gene TRAV38-2/DV8; TRDD3 agrees at 10 bases. The DNA for the CDR3 is TGTGCTTATAGGAGCTCCCCCTCTTTACTGGGGGATACCGATAAACTCATCTTT. Translated, it gives CAYRSSPSLLGDTDKLIF.